The 2 T cell receptor beta chains given below trace back to one sample, sequenced in a study of T cell repertoires in aging, cancer and after chemotherapy. Peripheral blood genomic DNA, not sorted cells or RNA, was the template. TRB rearrangements spanning V, D and J were amplified using mixed TRB-A/B primers. Each CDR3 protein gets one entry after TCRdb re-called the multiplex PCR reads with MiXCR. The data show 13,000 or so distinct CDR3 sequences, roughly 25% seen once. The sample comprised blood. The origin of the receptors is a human donor in good health.

This chain joins TRBV10-3 and TRBJ1-3, with no clear D. Germline CDR1 ENHRY, CDR2 SYGVKD. Deletions cut 3 bases from V and 0 bases from J, with 6 bases between. The CDR3 length is 14 residues. The CDR3 region has the DNA TGTGCCATCAGTGATACACTCTCTGGAAACACCATATATTTT. The encoded protein is CAISDTLSGNTIYF.

Of note for this clonotype: A much larger clone sits a single nucleotide away, making a read error possible. V gene TRBV30 combines with J gene TRBJ1-4, with 9 nucleotides matching TRBD1. CDR1 and CDR2 from the germline V gene are GTSNPN and SVGIG (reference sequence). The CDR3 is made up of 13 amino acids. The CDR3 here is CVWTQGAGEKLFF. The CDR3 bases are TGTGTCTGGACACAGGGGGCTGGTGAAAAACTGTTTTTT.